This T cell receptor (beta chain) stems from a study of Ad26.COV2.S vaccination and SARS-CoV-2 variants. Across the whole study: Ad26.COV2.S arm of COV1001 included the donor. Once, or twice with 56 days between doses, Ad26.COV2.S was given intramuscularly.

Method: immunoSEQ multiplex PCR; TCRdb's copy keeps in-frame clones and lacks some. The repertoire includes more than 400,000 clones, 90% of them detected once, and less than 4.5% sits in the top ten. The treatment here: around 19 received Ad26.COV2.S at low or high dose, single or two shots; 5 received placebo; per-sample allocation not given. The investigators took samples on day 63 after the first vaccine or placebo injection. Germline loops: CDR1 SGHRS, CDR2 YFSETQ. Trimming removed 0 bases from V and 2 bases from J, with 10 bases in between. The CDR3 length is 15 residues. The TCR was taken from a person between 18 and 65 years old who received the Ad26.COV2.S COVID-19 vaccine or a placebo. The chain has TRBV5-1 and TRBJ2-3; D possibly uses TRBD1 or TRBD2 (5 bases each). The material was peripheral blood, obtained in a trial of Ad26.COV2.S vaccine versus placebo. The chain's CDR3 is CASSLEGSVTDTQYF. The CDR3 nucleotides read TGCGCCAGCAGCTTGGAGGGGAGCGTCACAGATACGCAGTATTTT.